What follows are 18 T cell receptor beta chains derived from one specimen sequenced in a study of Ad26.COV2.S vaccination and SARS-CoV-2 variants. Method: immunoSEQ multiplex PCR; TCRdb's copy keeps in-frame clones and lacks some. The profile shows approximately 480,000 clones, 87% of them singletons. The treatment denotes: around 19 received Ad26.COV2.S at low or high dose, single or two shots; 5 received placebo; per-sample allocation not given. Samples were taken on day 63 after the first vaccine or placebo injection. The specimen was peripheral blood, collected in a trial of Ad26.COV2.S vaccine versus placebo. Every receptor here comes from a person aged 18-60 years who received the Ad26.COV2.S COVID-19 vaccine or a placebo.

V and J are TRBV25-1 and TRBJ2-1; TRBD1 is a possible D gene (5 bases). The CDR3 runs 13 residues. V gave up 2 bases and J gave up 10 bases, with 12 bases separating them. Per the germline V gene, CDR1 is MGHDK and CDR2 is SYGVNS. The DNA of the CDR3 is TGTGCCAGCAGTGAAGGACCAGGGTTCGAGCAGTTCTTC. Translating gives CASSEGPGFEQFF.

This sequence joins TRBV10-3 and TRBJ2-5; 9 bases match TRBD2. This CDR3 spans 15 amino acids. V shed 6 bases, J shed 0 bases, and the junction held 5 bases outside the gene matches. Germline V gene lookup returns CDR1 ENHRY and CDR2 SYGVKD. The CDR3 sequence is CAIRASGTYQETQYF. The DNA of the CDR3 is TGTGCCATCAGAGCTAGCGGGACCTACCAAGAGACCCAGTACTTC.

This clone has a single count. The chain joins TRBV6-1 to TRBJ2-3, with TRBD1 identical over 8 bases. CDR1 MNHNS and CDR2 SASEGT come from the germline V gene. This CDR3 contains 14 residues. After removal of 2 bases from V and 4 bases from J, the junction contained 2 bases not matched to a gene. This CDR3 is CASSEQGASDTQYF. For the CDR3, the DNA is TGTGCCAGCAGTGAACAGGGGGCTTCAGATACGCAGTATTTT.

This rearrangement joins TRBV5-6 to TRBJ2-1; 12 bases agree with TRBD2. There are 16 residues in the CDR3. V lost 4 bases, J lost 8 bases, and 10 bases stayed unmatched. Germline loops: CDR1 SGHDT, CDR2 YYEEEE. CDR3: CASSPRLAGVSDEQFF. The CDR3 nucleotides read TGTGCCAGCAGCCCCCGACTAGCGGGAGTTTCAGATGAGCAGTTCTTC.

This clone has only one observation. The DNA of the CDR3 is TGCGCCAGCAGCCAACTTTTAGACGGGACAGGGGGCTATCAACTGTTTTTT. It is translated as CASSQLLDGTGGYQLFF. The chain has TRBV4-3 and TRBJ1-4; 12 bases agree with TRBD1. V gave up 2 bases and J gave up 12 bases; unmatched junction bases: 13. The germline V gene encodes CDR1 LGHNA and CDR2 YSLEER. This CDR3 has 17 amino acids.

This clone is a singleton in its sample. This chain connects TRBV5-4 to TRBJ2-1; 9 bases are shared with TRBD1. CDR3 length equals 15 residues. The ends lost 6 bases at V and 9 bases at J; junction bases unmatched: 13. Germline loops: CDR1 SGHNT, CDR2 YYREEE (reference sequence). The CDR3: CASIPGTGWEGEQFF. CDR3 sequence (DNA): TGTGCCAGCATCCCCGGGACAGGGTGGGAGGGTGAGCAGTTCTTC. The full variable domain, completed using reference TRBV5-4 and TRBJ2-1, is ETGVTQSPTHLIKTRGQQVTLRCSSQSGHNTVSWYQQALGQGPQFIFQYYREEENGRGNFPPRFSGLQFPNYSSELNVNALELDDSALYLCASIPGTGWEGEQFFGPGTRLTVL.

This clone was counted only a few times. The V and J genes are TRBV11-3 and TRBJ2-1; 14 bases agree with TRBD2. The V gene's germline CDR1 is SGHNT and CDR2 YENEEA. Losses at the gene ends were 4 bases for V and 0 bases for J; bases not matched to a gene: 5. The CDR3 loop spans 18 amino acids. The CDR3 is CASSSTSGRANSYNEQFF. The DNA for the CDR3 is TGTGCCAGCAGCTCGACTAGCGGGAGGGCGAACTCCTACAATGAGCAGTTCTTC.

In regard to this clone: A read error may account for a junction end that differs from germline. The CDR3 is CASSLGVPRGKETQYF. The CDR3 DNA sequence: TGTGCTAGCAGCTTAGGTGTTCCGCGGGGGAAAGAGACCCAGTACTTC. V gene TRBV7-7 combines with J gene TRBJ2-5, with 7 bases that match TRBD2. CDR3 length: 16 amino acids. Germline V gene sequence: CDR1 SSHAT, CDR2 FNYEAQ (reference sequence).

This clone has only one observation. This chain uses TRBV2 with TRBJ2-5; tentative D call: TRBD1 (5 bases). The CDR3 consists of 15 residues. Looked up from germline, CDR1 is SNHLY and CDR2 is FYNNEI. Deletions cut 6 bases from V and 3 bases from J, with 17 bases between. Written as DNA, the CDR3 is TGTGCCAGCAGGTCCGGCAGGGCAACGAAAGAGACCCAGTACTTC. It specifies CASRSGRATKETQYF.

This chain connects TRBV6-5 to TRBJ2-7; tentatively, D is TRBD1 or TRBD2 (5 bases each). The CDR3 has 12 residues. Per germline, CDR1 MNHEY and CDR2 SVGAGI. Trimming pared 6 bases from V and 4 bases from J, leaving 10 bases between. CDR3 nucleotide sequence: TGTGCCAGCAGCTCAGGGAGATACGAGCAGTACTTC. It codes for CASSSGRYEQYF.

The J gene is TRBJ2-7, the V gene TRBV11-3; D may correspond to TRBD1 or TRBD2 (5 bases each). Trimming removed 5 bases from V and 2 bases from J, with 13 bases in between. The CDR3 runs to 14 residues. Germline loops: CDR1 SGHNT, CDR2 YENEEA. CDR3 protein: CASSPTVGAYEQYF. CDR3 DNA: TGTGCCAGCAGCCCCACAGTGGGGGCCTACGAGCAGTACTTC.

This clone has just a few counts. This chain joins TRBV4-3 and TRBJ2-7; the match to TRBD1 covers 12 bases. The CDR3 loop spans 15 amino acids. The V gene's germline CDR1 is LGHNA and CDR2 YSLEER. V shed 4 bases and J 3 bases; nucleotides not matched to a gene: 4. CDR3 residues: CASSRGTGGDYEQYF. CDR3 DNA sequence: TGCGCCAGCAGCCGGGGGACAGGGGGCGACTACGAGCAGTACTTC.

The chain links TRBV7-9 to TRBJ2-1, with 9 bases identical to TRBD1. Trimming cost V 8 bases and J 7 bases; bases outside gene matches: 12. CDR1 is SEHNR, CDR2 FQNEAQ, per germline (reference sequence). The length of the CDR3 is 15 residues. The CDR3 spells CASCQWDRVLNEQFF. CDR3 bases: TGTGCCAGCTGCCAATGGGACAGGGTATTGAATGAGCAGTTCTTC.

This chain joins TRBV11-2 and TRBJ2-7; the match to TRBD2 covers 9 bases. CDR1 and CDR2 (germline): SGHAT, FQNNGV. Trimming at V came to 4 bases and at J to 5 bases, leaving 21 bases not matched to a gene. CDR3 length: 19 amino acids. CDR3 DNA sequence: TGTGCCAGCAGCTCCGGGGTTATAAGGACCCTGCGGGAGGGTGACGAGCAGTACTTC. Its protein is CASSSGVIRTLREGDEQYF. Looking up the rest from reference TRBV11-2 and TRBJ2-7 gives the full variable domain: EAGVAQSPRYKIIEKRQSVAFWCNPISGHATLYWYQQILGQGPKLLIQFQNNGVVDDSQLPKDRFSAERLKGVDSTLKIQPAKLEDSAVYLCASSSGVIRTLREGDEQYFGPGTRLTVT.

V usage is TRBV20-1 and J usage is TRBJ2-3; TRBD2 matches at 10 bases. This CDR3 region has 15 residues. Germline CDR1 and CDR2: DFQATT and SNEGSKA (reference sequence). Losses at the gene ends were 3 bases for V and 4 bases for J; bases not matched to a gene: 7. CDR3 DNA: TGCAGTGCTAGTCATCTAGCGGGAGTGGCAGATACGCAGTATTTT. Translation: CSASHLAGVADTQYF.

The chain uses TRBV6-1 and TRBJ1-5; D is unresolved. Germline CDR1 is MNHNS and CDR2 is SASEGT. The CDR3 loop spans 16 amino acids. V lost 4 bases and J lost 4, with 17 bases in between. The CDR3 nucleotides read TGTGCCAGCAGTGTTATGAGAATGACCCGAAATCAGCCCCAGCATTTT. Protein sequence: CASSVMRMTRNQPQHF.

The J gene is TRBJ2-1, the V gene TRBV6-5; the match to TRBD1 covers 8 bases. Germline-derived CDR1 and CDR2 are MNHEY and SVGAGI. Losses at the gene ends were 5 bases for V and 4 bases for J; bases not matched to a gene: 7. The CDR3 covers 15 residues. Written as DNA, the CDR3 is TGTGCCAGCAGTACCGACAGGGGCCAGTACAATGAGCAGTTCTTC. Its protein product is CASSTDRGQYNEQFF.

The chain employs TRBV2 and TRBJ1-1; D is perhaps TRBD1 (6 bases). CDR3 length: 14 amino acids. V was clipped by 6 bases and J by 2 bases, with 13 bases between them. Per germline, CDR1 SNHLY and CDR2 FYNNEI. The CDR3 here is CASSLGAANTEAFF. CDR3 DNA sequence: TGTGCCAGCAGCCTGGGGGCAGCAAACACTGAAGCTTTCTTT.